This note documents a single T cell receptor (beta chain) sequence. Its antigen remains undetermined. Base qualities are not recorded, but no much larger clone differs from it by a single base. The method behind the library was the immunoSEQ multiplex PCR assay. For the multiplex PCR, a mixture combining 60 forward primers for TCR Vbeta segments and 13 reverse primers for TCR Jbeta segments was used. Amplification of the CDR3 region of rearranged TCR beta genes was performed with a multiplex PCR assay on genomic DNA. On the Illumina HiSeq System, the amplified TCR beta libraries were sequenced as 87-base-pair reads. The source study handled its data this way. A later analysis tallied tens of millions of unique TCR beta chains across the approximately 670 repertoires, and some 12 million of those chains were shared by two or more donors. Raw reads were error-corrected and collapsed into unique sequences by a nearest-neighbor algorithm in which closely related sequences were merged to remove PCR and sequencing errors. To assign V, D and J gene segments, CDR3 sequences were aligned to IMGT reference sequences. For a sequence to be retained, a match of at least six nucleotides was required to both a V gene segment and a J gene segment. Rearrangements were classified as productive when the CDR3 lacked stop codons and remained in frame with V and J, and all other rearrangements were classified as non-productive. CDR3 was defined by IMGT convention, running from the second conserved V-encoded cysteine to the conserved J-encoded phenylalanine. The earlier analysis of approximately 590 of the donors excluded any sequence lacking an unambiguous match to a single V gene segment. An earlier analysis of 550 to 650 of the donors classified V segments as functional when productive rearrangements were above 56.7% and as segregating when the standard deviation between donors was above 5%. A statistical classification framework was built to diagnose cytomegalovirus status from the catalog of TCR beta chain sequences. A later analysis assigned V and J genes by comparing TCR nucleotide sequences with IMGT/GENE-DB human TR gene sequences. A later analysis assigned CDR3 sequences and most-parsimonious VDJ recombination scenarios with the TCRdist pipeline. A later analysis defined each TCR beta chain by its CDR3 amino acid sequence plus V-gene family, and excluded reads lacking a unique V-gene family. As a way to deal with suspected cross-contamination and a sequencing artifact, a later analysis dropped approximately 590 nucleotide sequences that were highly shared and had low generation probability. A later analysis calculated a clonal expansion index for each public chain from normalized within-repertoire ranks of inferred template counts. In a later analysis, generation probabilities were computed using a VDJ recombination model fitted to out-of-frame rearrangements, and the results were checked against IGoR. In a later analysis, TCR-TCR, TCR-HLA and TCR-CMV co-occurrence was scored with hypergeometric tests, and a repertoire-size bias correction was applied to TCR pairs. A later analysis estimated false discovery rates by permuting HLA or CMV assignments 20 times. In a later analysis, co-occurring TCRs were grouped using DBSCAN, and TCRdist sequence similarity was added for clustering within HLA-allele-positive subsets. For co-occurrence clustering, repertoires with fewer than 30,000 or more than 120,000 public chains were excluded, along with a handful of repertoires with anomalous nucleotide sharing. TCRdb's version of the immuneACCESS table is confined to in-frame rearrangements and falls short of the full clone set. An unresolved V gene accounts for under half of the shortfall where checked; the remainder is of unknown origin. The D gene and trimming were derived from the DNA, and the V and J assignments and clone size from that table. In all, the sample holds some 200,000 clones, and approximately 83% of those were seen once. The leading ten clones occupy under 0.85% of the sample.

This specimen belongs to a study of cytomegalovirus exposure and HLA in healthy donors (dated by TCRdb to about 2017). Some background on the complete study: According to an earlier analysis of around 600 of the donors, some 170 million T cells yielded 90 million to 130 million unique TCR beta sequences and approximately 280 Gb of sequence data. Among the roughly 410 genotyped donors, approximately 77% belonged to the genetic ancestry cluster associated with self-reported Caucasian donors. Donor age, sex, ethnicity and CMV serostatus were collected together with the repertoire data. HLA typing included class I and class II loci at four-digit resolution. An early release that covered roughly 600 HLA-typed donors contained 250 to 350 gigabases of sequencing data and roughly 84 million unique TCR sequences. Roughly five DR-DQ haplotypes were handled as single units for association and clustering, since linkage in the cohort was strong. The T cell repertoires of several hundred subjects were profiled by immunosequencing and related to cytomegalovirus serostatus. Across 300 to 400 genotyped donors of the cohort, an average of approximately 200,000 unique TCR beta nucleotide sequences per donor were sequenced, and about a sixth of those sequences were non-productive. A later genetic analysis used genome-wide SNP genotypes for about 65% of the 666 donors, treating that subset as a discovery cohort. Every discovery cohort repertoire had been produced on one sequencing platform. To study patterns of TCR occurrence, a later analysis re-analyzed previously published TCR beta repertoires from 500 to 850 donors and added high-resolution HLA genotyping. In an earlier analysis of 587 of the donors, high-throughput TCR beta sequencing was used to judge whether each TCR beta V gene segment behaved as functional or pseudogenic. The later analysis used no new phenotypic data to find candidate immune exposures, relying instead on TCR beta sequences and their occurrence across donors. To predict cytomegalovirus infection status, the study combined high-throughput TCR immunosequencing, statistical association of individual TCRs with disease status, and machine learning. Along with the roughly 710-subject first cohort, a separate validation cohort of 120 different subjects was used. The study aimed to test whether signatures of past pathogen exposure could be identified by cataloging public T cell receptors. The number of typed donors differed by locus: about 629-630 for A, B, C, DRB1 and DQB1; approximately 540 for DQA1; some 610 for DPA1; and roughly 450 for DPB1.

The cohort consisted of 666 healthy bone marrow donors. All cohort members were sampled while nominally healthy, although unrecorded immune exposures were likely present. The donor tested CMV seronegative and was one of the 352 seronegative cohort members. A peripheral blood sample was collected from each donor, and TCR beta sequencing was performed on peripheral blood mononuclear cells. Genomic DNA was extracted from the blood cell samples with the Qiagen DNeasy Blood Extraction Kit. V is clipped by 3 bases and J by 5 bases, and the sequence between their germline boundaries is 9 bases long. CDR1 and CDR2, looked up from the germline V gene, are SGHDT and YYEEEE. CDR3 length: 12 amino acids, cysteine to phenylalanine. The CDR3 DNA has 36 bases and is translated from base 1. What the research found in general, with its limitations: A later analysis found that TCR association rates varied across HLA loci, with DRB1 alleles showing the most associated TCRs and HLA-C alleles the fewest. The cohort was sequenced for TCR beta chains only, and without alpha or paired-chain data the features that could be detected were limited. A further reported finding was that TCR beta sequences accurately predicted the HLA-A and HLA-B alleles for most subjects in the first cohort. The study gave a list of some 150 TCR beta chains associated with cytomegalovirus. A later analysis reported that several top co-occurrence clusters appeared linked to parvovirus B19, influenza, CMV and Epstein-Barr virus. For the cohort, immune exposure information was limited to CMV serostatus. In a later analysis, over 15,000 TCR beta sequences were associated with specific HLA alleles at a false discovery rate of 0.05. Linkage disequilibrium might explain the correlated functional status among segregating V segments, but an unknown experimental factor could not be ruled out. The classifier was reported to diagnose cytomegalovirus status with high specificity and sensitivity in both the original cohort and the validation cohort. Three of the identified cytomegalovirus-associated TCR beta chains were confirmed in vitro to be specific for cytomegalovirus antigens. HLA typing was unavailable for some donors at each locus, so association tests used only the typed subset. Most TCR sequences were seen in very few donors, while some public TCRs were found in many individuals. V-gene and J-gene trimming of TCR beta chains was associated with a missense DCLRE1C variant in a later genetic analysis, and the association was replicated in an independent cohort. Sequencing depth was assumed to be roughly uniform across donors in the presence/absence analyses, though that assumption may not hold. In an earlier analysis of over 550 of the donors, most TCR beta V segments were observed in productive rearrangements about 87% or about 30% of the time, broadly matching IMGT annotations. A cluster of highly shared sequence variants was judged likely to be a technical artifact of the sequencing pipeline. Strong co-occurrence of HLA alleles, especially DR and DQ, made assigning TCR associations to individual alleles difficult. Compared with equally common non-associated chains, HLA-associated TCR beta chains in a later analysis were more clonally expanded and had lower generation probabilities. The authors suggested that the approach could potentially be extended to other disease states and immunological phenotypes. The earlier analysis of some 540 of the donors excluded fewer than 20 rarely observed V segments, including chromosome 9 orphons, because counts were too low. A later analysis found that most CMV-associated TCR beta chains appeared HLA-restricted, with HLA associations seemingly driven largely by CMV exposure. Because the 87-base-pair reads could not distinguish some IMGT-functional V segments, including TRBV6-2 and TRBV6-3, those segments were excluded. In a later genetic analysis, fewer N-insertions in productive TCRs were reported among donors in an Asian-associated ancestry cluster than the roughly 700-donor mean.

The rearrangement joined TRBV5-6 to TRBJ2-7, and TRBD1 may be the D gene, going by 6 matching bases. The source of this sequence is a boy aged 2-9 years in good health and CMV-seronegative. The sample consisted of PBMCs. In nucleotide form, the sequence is TGTGCCAGCAGCTCTGGGGGCAACGAGCAGTACTTC. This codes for CASSSGGNEQYF.